The TCR beta chain under discussion was sequenced for a study of cytomegalovirus exposure and HLA in healthy donors. General study findings and limits: A highly shared variant cluster was judged a likely technical artifact. The study recorded about 160 TCR beta chains that were cytomegalovirus-associated. The classifier reportedly diagnosed cytomegalovirus status with high specificity and sensitivity. Later analysis found that TCR beta chains associated with HLA were more clonally expanded than other, equally common chains.

Vbeta (60) and Jbeta (13) primers were used in the PCR. Data came from immunoSEQ multiplex PCR; TCRdb stores just in-frame clones and leaves some out. Of 150,000 to 200,000 clones listed, roughly 82% are singletons. This clone was detected once. Its antigen is undetermined. V was clipped by 5 bases and J by 0 bases, with 15 bases between them. There are 15 residues in the CDR3. CDR1 is SGHRS and CDR2 is YFSETQ in the germline V gene. The chain uses TRBV5-1 and TRBJ2-7; possibly TRBD2 for D (5 bases). The sample comprised PBMCs. The sequence derives from a woman aged 45-59 years in good health and CMV-seronegative. CDR3 DNA sequence: TGCGCCAGCAGAGAGGCTGCGGGTGGCTCCTACGAGCAGTACTTC. Translation gives CASREAAGGSYEQYF.